A single sample is the source of the 27 T cell receptor beta chains below, sequenced in a study of regulatory T cells. Overall study findings and caveats: In CD3G-deficient patients, conventional CD4+ T cells were enriched for hydrophobic CDR3 residues at positions 6 and 7.

These receptors lack a known antigen. The PCR used 52 TRBV and 13 TRBJ primers. Data came from immunoSEQ multiplex PCR; TCRdb stores just in-frame clones and leaves some out. The repertoire holds roughly 32,000 clones, with approximately 90% as singletons. Sequenced material: conventional CD4+ T cells sorted from blood. These receptors were obtained from a person aged 18 to 35 with CD3G deficiency.

The chain links TRBV13 to TRBJ1-1; TRBD1 matches 8 bases. The CDR3 contains 16 residues. The J segment lost 0 bases and the V segment lost 5 bases, leaving 8 bases of the junction unmatched. Germline assignment: CDR1 PRHDT and CDR2 FYEKMQ (reference sequence). Here the CDR3 reads CASSHRTGRMNTEAFF. CDR3 in DNA: TGTGCCAGCAGCCACCGGACAGGGAGGATGAACACTGAAGCTTTCTTT.

Concerning this clone itself: Other DNA sequences within the sample encode an identical CDR3. CDR3 loop: CASSFTGNTEAFF. The DNA of the CDR3 is TGTGCCAGCAGCTTTACGGGGAACACTGAAGCTTTCTTT. The J gene is TRBJ1-1, the V gene TRBV7-9; no definite D call. The CDR3 loop spans 13 amino acids. The germline V and J ends were trimmed by 3 bases and 1 base, with 6 bases remaining between them. Germline CDR1 and CDR2: SEHNR and FQNEAQ (reference sequence).

This clone was seen only once. The chain carries TRBV7-8 and TRBJ2-1, with D possibly being TRBD1 or TRBD2 (5 bases each). This CDR3 has 17 residues. The V gene's germline CDR1 is SGHVS and CDR2 FQNEAQ. V shed 3 bases and J shed 0 bases, with 15 bases lying between them. The CDR3 loop reads CASSFSVGVSSYNEQFF. CDR3 nucleotide sequence: TGTGCCAGCAGCTTCTCAGTGGGGGTCAGCTCCTACAATGAGCAGTTCTTC.

This rearrangement joins TRBV5-1 to TRBJ1-4; D unresolved. CDR1 is SGHRS, CDR2 YFSETQ, per germline. V was shortened by 1 base and J by 6 bases, with 13 bases between the two germline ends. This CDR3 spans 15 amino acids. The CDR3 reads CASSLTGRFDEKLFF. The CDR3, as DNA: TGCGCCAGCAGCTTGACCGGGAGGTTTGATGAAAAACTGTTTTTT.

The chain combines TRBV11-2 with TRBJ1-4; no clear D. In germline, CDR1 is SGHAT, CDR2 FQNNGV. Trimming removed 2 bases from V and 8 bases from J, with 9 bases in between. CDR3 length equals 13 residues. Here the CDR3 DNA reads TGTGCCAGCAGCTTAACGGCACGAGAAAAACTGTTTTTT. Translation: CASSLTAREKLFF.

The chain uses TRBV7-8 and TRBJ2-3, with D possibly matching TRBD2 (6 bases). V was trimmed by 4 bases and J by 5 bases, leaving 10 bases between them. This CDR3 comprises 13 residues. Per germline, CDR1 SGHVS and CDR2 FQNEAQ. CDR3 nucleotide sequence: TGTGCCAGCAGCTGGCGACTAGAAGATACGCAGTATTTT. Its translation: CASSWRLEDTQYF.

This clone was observed a single time. The genes are TRBV28 and TRBJ1-1, with a weak D call TRBD1 (5 bases). Trimming shortened V by 6 bases and J by 0 bases, and 14 bases separated the two germline ends. The CDR3 sequence is 15 residues long. CDR1 is MDHEN, CDR2 SYDVKM, per germline. The chain's CDR3 is CASRGPQVMNTEAFF. The CDR3 region has the DNA TGTGCCAGCAGGGGACCCCAGGTAATGAACACTGAAGCTTTCTTT.

J is TRBJ2-6 and V is TRBV28; weak D call: TRBD1 (5 bases). With 5 bases removed from V and 2 bases from J, the gap between germline ends came to 13 bases. CDR1 and CDR2 (germline): MDHEN, SYDVKM. This CDR3 comprises 16 residues. The CDR3 DNA follows: TGTGCCAGCAGTGAACAGGCTACACCTGGGGCCAACGTCCTGACTTTC. Protein product: CASSEQATPGANVLTF.

The chain couples TRBV30 to TRBJ2-3; 10 positions match TRBD2. The CDR3 is made up of 13 amino acids. Germline V gives CDR1 GTSNPN, CDR2 SVGIG (reference sequence). The V gene end was trimmed by 5 bases and the J gene end by 3 bases; junction bases not matched to a gene: 2. The CDR3 is CAWSSGRTDTQYF. The CDR3 region has the DNA TGTGCCTGGTCTAGCGGGAGAACAGATACGCAGTATTTT.

J is TRBJ1-2 and V is TRBV6-6; 8 positions agree with TRBD1. The length of the CDR3 is 14 residues. V was clipped by 5 bases and J by 4 bases; unmatched bases: 6. CDR1 is MNHNY and CDR2 is SVGAGI in the germline V gene (reference sequence). CDR3 coding DNA: TGTGCCAGCAGTATCCAGGGGGCCGGCTATGGCTACACCTTC. Translated, it gives CASSIQGAGYGYTF.

This clone appeared a single time. The rearrangement joins TRBV5-3 to TRBJ2-1; D is unresolved. TRBV5-3 is marked as an open reading frame, function uncertain. Trimming stripped 1 base from V and 0 bases from J, with 5 bases between. The CDR3 sequence is 14 residues long. The CDR3 loop reads CARSLWSSYNEQFF. In DNA form, the CDR3 reads TGTGCCAGAAGCTTGTGGAGCTCCTACAATGAGCAGTTCTTC.

The chain recombines TRBV6-6 with TRBJ1-1; D remains ambiguous. This CDR3 region has 13 residues. CDR1 is MNHNY, CDR2 SVGAGI, per germline (reference sequence). Trimming removed 4 bases at V and 1 base at J, with 7 bases between. Written as DNA, the CDR3 is TGTGCCAGCAGTTGGGAGGGGAACACTGAAGCTTTCTTT. Translation gives CASSWEGNTEAFF.

CDR3 protein: CASSLAVGGSDTQYF. The CDR3 coding sequence is TGTGCCAGCAGCTTAGCGGTGGGTGGGTCAGATACGCAGTATTTT. J is TRBJ2-3 and V is TRBV7-9; D gene unclear. The CDR3 length is 15 residues. Germline V gene sequence: CDR1 SEHNR, CDR2 FQNEAQ (reference sequence). V was cut by 0 bases and J by 4 bases, with 11 bases left in between.

This chain connects TRBV6-1 to TRBJ2-3, with D hard to call. Germline CDR1 reads MNHNS; CDR2 reads SASEGT. CDR3 size: 16 residues. The V end lost 4 bases, the J end lost 2 bases, and 16 bases lay between the germline ends. In nucleotides, the CDR3 is TGTGCCAGCAGTGGGTCGTCGAGTGGCCTCACAGATACGCAGTATTTT. It translates to CASSGSSSGLTDTQYF.

The rearrangement uses TRBV7-9 and TRBJ2-2; D remains unclear. The CDR3 runs 15 residues. Germline V lookup: CDR1 SEHNR, CDR2 FQNEAQ (reference sequence). The germline V and J ends were trimmed by 3 bases and 6 bases, with 14 bases remaining between them. CDR3 sequence reads: CASSFQGGPAGELFF. The CDR3, as DNA: TGTGCCAGCAGCTTCCAAGGTGGGCCGGCCGGGGAGCTGTTTTTT.

This clone was counted a single time. The rearrangement links TRBV5-1 to TRBJ2-3, with 7 bases fitting TRBD2. The junction had 13 bases not matched to a gene; V was cut back by 4 bases and J by 2 bases. Germline V gives CDR1 SGHRS, CDR2 YFSETQ. The CDR3 consists of 17 residues. In DNA form, the CDR3 reads TGCGCCAGCAGCCTAGCGGAAGAAGGCCCACACACAGATACGCAGTATTTT. This gives the protein CASSLAEEGPHTDTQYF.

The genes are TRBV5-1 and TRBJ2-6, with D possibly matching TRBD1 (5 bases). CDR1 is SGHRS and CDR2 is YFSETQ in the germline V gene. Between the trimmed V and J ends, which lost 0 bases and 3 bases, there was a span of 10 bases. This CDR3 comprises 16 residues. CDR3 coding DNA: TGCGCCAGCAGCTTGGGGGGCGCCGGTGGGGCCAACGTCCTGACTTTC. This gives the protein CASSLGGAGGANVLTF.

V is TRBV18 and J is TRBJ2-3; no firm D call. Trimming removed 6 bases from V and 0 bases from J, with 7 bases in between. CDR3 length: 13 amino acids. Germline CDR1 is KGHSH and CDR2 is LQKENI. The CDR3 loop is CASSGQSTDTQYF. In DNA, the CDR3 is TGTGCCAGCTCGGGCCAAAGCACAGATACGCAGTATTTT. Complete variable domain (other parts from reference TRBV18 and TRBJ2-3): NAGVMQNPRHLVRRRGQEARLRCSPMKGHSHVYWYRQLPEEGLKFMVYLQKENIIDESGMPKERFSAEFPKEGPSILRIQQVVRGDSAAYFCASSGQSTDTQYFGPGTRLTVL.

This chain uses TRBV28 with TRBJ1-2; D perhaps matches TRBD1 (5 bases). CDR3 length equals 14 residues. In germline, CDR1 is MDHEN, CDR2 SYDVKM. Between the trimmed V and J ends, which lost 10 bases and 0 bases, there was a span of 15 bases. CDR3 amino acids: CATTRGGSNYGYTF. In DNA, the CDR3 is TGTGCCACCACGCGTGGGGGATCTAACTATGGCTACACCTTC.

The gene calls are TRBV7-2 and TRBJ1-1; the D gene is possibly TRBD1 (5 bases). Deletions cut 4 bases from V and 1 base from J, with 10 bases between. Germline CDR1 and CDR2: SGHTA and FQGNSA. This CDR3 has 14 residues. CDR3 sequence (DNA): TGTGCCAGCAGCTCCGGGACGTCGAACACTGAAGCTTTCTTT. Residues: CASSSGTSNTEAFF.

V gene TRBV11-2 combines with J gene TRBJ2-1; D call uncertain. Germline assignment: CDR1 SGHAT and CDR2 FQNNGV. The CDR3 loop spans 14 amino acids. Trimming removed 3 bases at V and 2 bases at J, with 8 bases between. The CDR3 reads CASSFRLTYNEQFF. The CDR3 coding sequence is TGTGCCAGCAGCTTTAGACTCACCTACAATGAGCAGTTCTTC.

The chain is built from TRBV13 and TRBJ2-3, with 10 nucleotides matching TRBD2. With V trimmed by 5 bases and J by 5 bases, 7 bases remained unmatched. Germline V lookup: CDR1 PRHDT, CDR2 FYEKMQ (reference sequence). The CDR3 is made up of 15 amino acids. CDR3 sequence: CASSLAGAGEDTQYF. Here the CDR3 DNA reads TGTGCCAGCAGCCTAGCGGGGGCCGGGGAAGATACGCAGTATTTT.

The chain couples TRBV11-2 to TRBJ2-7; 7 positions agree with TRBD2. This CDR3 has 15 residues. Germline loops: CDR1 SGHAT, CDR2 FQNNGV. The V segment lost 5 bases and the J segment 4 bases; nucleotides outside the gene matches: 11. The CDR3 sequence: CASSAPGRETYEQYF. The CDR3 nucleotides read TGTGCCAGCAGCGCACCAGGGCGGGAGACGTACGAGCAGTACTTC. Looking up the rest from reference TRBV11-2 and TRBJ2-7 gives the full variable domain: EAGVAQSPRYKIIEKRQSVAFWCNPISGHATLYWYQQILGQGPKLLIQFQNNGVVDDSQLPKDRFSAERLKGVDSTLKIQPAKLEDSAVYLCASSAPGRETYEQYFGPGTRLTVT.

This chain connects TRBV6-6 to TRBJ2-7; the match to TRBD1 covers 9 bases. Germline loops: CDR1 MNHNY, CDR2 SVGAGI (reference sequence). CDR3 size: 15 residues. V dropped 2 bases and J dropped 6; count of bases not matched to a gene: 8. The CDR3: CASSYRGQGSGEQYF. CDR3 nucleotides: TGTGCCAGCAGTTACCGTGGACAGGGGTCGGGCGAGCAGTACTTC.

The chain has TRBV6-1 and TRBJ2-7, with 7 bases identical to TRBD1. The CDR3 extends over 13 amino acids. The J segment lost 2 bases and the V segment lost 11 bases, leaving 9 bases of the junction unmatched. Per the germline V gene, CDR1 is MNHNS and CDR2 is SASEGT. The CDR3 DNA follows: TGTGCCGTCAGGAGGACAGGTGCCTACGAGCAGTACTTC. Translated: CAVRRTGAYEQYF.

The chain joins TRBV28 to TRBJ1-2; 8 bases are shared with TRBD1. CDR1 and CDR2 from the germline V gene are MDHEN and SYDVKM. The ends lost 7 bases at V and 4 bases at J; junction bases unmatched: 8. The CDR3 length is 14 residues. This CDR3 is CASTVDRALYGYTF. The CDR3 DNA sequence: TGTGCCAGCACTGTGGACAGGGCCCTCTATGGCTACACCTTC.

The V gene is TRBV5-1, the J gene TRBJ2-3, with no clear D. V was pared by 0 bases and J by 2 bases, with 13 bases between. Germline V lookup: CDR1 SGHRS, CDR2 YFSETQ. CDR3 length equals 16 residues. For the CDR3, the DNA is TGCGCCAGCAGCTTGGGGGCGGCAGCCTACACAGATACGCAGTATTTT. Residues: CASSLGAAAYTDTQYF. The full variable domain, rest sourced from reference TRBV5-1 and TRBJ2-3, is KAGVTQTPRYLIKTRGQQVTLSCSPISGHRSVSWYQQTPGQGLQFLFEYFSETQRNKGNFPGRFSGRQFSNSRSEMNVSTLELGDSALYLCASSLGAAAYTDTQYFGPGTRLTVL.